One sample yielded the 21 T cell receptor beta chains listed below, sequenced in a study of blood T cell repertoires in COVID-19. The repertoire was sequenced with immunoSEQ multiplex PCR; TCRdb's copy has only in-frame clones and lacks some. Of roughly 290,000 clones listed, 80% to 85% are singletons. The sample comprised peripheral blood. The receptors shown here come from a person between 65 and 79 years old with COVID-19, enrolled during active disease.

This rearrangement joins TRBV19 to TRBJ1-2, with 8 bases matching TRBD1. The CDR3 totals 15 residues. V was pared by 4 bases and J by 2 bases, with 6 bases of the junction left unmatched. In germline, CDR1 is LNHDA, CDR2 SQIVND (reference sequence). CDR3 DNA: TGTGCCAGTAGTAGGGGACAGGCTCTCAACTATGGCTACACCTTC. This gives the protein CASSRGQALNYGYTF.

In DNA, the CDR3 is TGTGCCAGCAGCTTAGTGGCAGCGGGAGAAGGGGGTACGCAGTATTTT. Its protein is CASSLVAAGEGGTQYF. The chain links TRBV7-2 to TRBJ2-3, with 8 nucleotides matching TRBD2. Germline values: CDR1 SGHTA, CDR2 FQGNSA. Losses at the gene ends were 1 base for V and 8 bases for J; bases not matched to a gene: 11. CDR3 length: 16 amino acids. The full variable domain, rest sourced from reference TRBV7-2 and TRBJ2-3, is GAGVSQSPSNKVTEKGKDVELRCDPISGHTALYWYRQSLGQGLEFLIYFQGNSAPDKSGLPSDRFSAERTGGSVSTLTIQRTQQEDSAVYLCASSLVAAGEGGTQYFGPGTRLTVL.

CDR3 region: CASSLPPGTSGGNNEQFF. CDR3 coding DNA: TGTGCCAGCAGTTTACCCCCGGGGACTAGCGGGGGAAACAATGAGCAGTTCTTC. The V and J genes are TRBV27 and TRBJ2-1, with 14 bases that match TRBD2. CDR3 length equals 18 residues. Germline V gives CDR1 MNHEY, CDR2 SMNVEV (reference sequence). V shed 2 bases, J shed 5 bases, and the junction held 8 bases outside the gene matches.

The chain is built from TRBV7-2 and TRBJ1-6; 8 bases are a match to TRBD1. CDR3 length: 15 amino acids. From germline, CDR1 is SGHTA and CDR2 FQGNSA. Unmatched junction bases numbered 7, after V lost 5 bases and J lost 7 bases. CDR3 DNA: TGTGCCAGCAGCAACGGGGCAGGGGGCAATTCACCCCTCCACTTT. The encoded protein is CASSNGAGGNSPLHF.

This chain uses TRBV6-1 with TRBJ1-6; D not certain. This CDR3 comprises 15 residues. Trimming stripped 1 base from V and 7 bases from J, with 11 bases between. Looked up from germline, CDR1 is MNHNS and CDR2 is SASEGT. The CDR3 DNA is TGTGCCAGCAGTGAAGTCGGGGTTGCAAATTCACCCCTCCACTTT. Its translation: CASSEVGVANSPLHF.

The chain employs TRBV14 and TRBJ2-1, with 15 positions matching TRBD2. The CDR3 covers 19 residues. Germline V lookup: CDR1 SGHDN, CDR2 FVKESK. Trimming at V came to 1 base and at J to 4 bases, leaving 8 bases not matched to a gene. As DNA, the CDR3 is TGTGCCAGCAGCCAAGCAGAAGGACTAGCGGGGGGGGTGTACAATGAGCAGTTCTTC. Translated: CASSQAEGLAGGVYNEQFF.

This clone was recorded only once. The V and J genes are TRBV19 and TRBJ2-7, with D possibly matching TRBD1 (5 bases). This CDR3 spans 13 amino acids. The ends were cut back, 4 bases at V and 1 base at J, with 8 bases in the middle. The germline V gene has CDR1 LNHDA and CDR2 SQIVND (reference sequence). CDR3 sequence (DNA): TGTGCCAGTAGTACCCGACAGTCCTACGAGCAGTACTTC. Its protein product is CASSTRQSYEQYF.

V and J are TRBV20-1 and TRBJ2-3; D is possibly TRBD2 (6 bases). The CDR3 contains 12 residues. Germline V gene sequence: CDR1 DFQATT, CDR2 SNEGSKA (reference sequence). Deletions cut 3 bases from V and 4 bases from J, with 8 bases between. In DNA form, the CDR3 reads TGCAGTGCTAGTAGCGGCGCAGATACGCAGTATTTT. Translating gives CSASSGADTQYF.

The chain carries TRBV7-8 and TRBJ2-1; 8 bases match TRBD2. The germline V gene encodes CDR1 SGHVS and CDR2 FQNEAQ. CDR3 size: 17 residues. The J segment lost 6 bases and the V segment lost 5 bases, leaving 15 bases of the junction unmatched. CDR3 region: CASSPSGGGTWGNEQFF. The CDR3 DNA reads TGTGCCAGCAGCCCCTCGGGGGGGGGCACATGGGGCAATGAGCAGTTCTTC. The full variable domain, with the rest looked up from reference TRBV7-8 and TRBJ2-1, is GAGVSQSPRYKVAKRGQDVALRCDPISGHVSLFWYQQALGQGPEFLTYFQNEAQLDKSGLPSDRFFAERPEGSVSTLKIQRTQQEDSAVYLCASSPSGGGTWGNEQFFGPGTRLTVL.

The V call is TRBV4-1, the J call TRBJ2-7; the match to TRBD1 covers 12 bases. The V segment lost 3 bases and the J segment 1 base; nucleotides outside the gene matches: 4. Germline loops: CDR1 MGHRA, CDR2 YSYEKL. The CDR3 totals 16 residues. CDR3 nucleotides: TGCGCCAGCAGCCAGGGACAGGGGGCTCGGTCCTACGAGCAGTACTTC. This gives the protein CASSQGQGARSYEQYF.

The J gene is TRBJ2-3, the V gene TRBV7-2; TRBD1 agrees at 8 bases. Per the germline V gene, CDR1 is SGHTA and CDR2 is FQGNSA. Germline trimming cut 3 bases from V and 6 bases from J; bases unmatched to any gene: 5. This CDR3 contains 14 residues. The chain's CDR3 is CASSFQGASDTQYF. CDR3 sequence (DNA): TGTGCCAGCAGCTTTCAGGGGGCGTCGGATACGCAGTATTTT.

This chain links TRBV5-4 with TRBJ2-1; 14 bases align to TRBD2. This CDR3 has 19 residues. Germline CDR1 is SGHNT and CDR2 is YYREEE (reference sequence). With V trimmed by 4 bases and J by 4 bases, 13 bases remained unmatched. The CDR3 sequence: CASSNRLAGGPFRYNEQFF. In DNA, the CDR3 is TGTGCCAGCAGCAATAGACTAGCGGGAGGGCCATTTAGGTACAATGAGCAGTTCTTC.

The rearrangement links TRBV7-3 to TRBJ1-2, with 9 bases fitting TRBD1. V lost 2 bases to trimming and J lost 1 base; unmatched junction nucleotides: 11. CDR1 and CDR2 from the germline V gene are SGHTA and FQGTGA. This CDR3 has 18 amino acids. DNA of the CDR3: TGTGCCAGCAGCTTATGGGGGTCTGGACAGGGGCTTAACTATGGCTACACCTTC. Its translation: CASSLWGSGQGLNYGYTF.

V is TRBV28 and J is TRBJ2-7; 7 nucleotides match TRBD1. The length of the CDR3 is 16 residues. Per the germline V gene, CDR1 is MDHEN and CDR2 is SYDVKM. After removal of 5 bases from V and 1 base from J, the junction contained 11 bases not matched to a gene. CDR3 sequence (DNA): TGTGCCAGCAGTGCCGTTCCGGGACAGCTATCCTACGAGCAGTACTTC. It encodes CASSAVPGQLSYEQYF. The entire variable domain, with the rest obtained from reference TRBV28 and TRBJ2-7, is as follows: DVKVTQSSRYLVKRTGEKVFLECVQDMDHENMFWYRQDPGLGLRLIYFSYDVKMKEKGDIPEGYSVSREKKERFSLILESASTNQTSMYLCASSAVPGQLSYEQYFGPGTRLTVT.

The rearrangement links TRBV19 to TRBJ2-5; 11 bases are a match to TRBD2. There are 17 residues in the CDR3. CDR1 and CDR2 from the germline V gene are LNHDA and SQIVND (reference sequence). The junction had 11 bases not matched to a gene; V was cut back by 4 bases and J by 4 bases. This chain's CDR3 is CASSTPLLAGGGETQYF. In DNA, the CDR3 is TGTGCCAGTAGTACGCCCCTTCTAGCGGGAGGTGGAGAGACCCAGTACTTC.

The J gene is TRBJ2-3, the V gene TRBV2, with 8 bases identical to TRBD2. Germline values: CDR1 SNHLY, CDR2 FYNNEI. The CDR3 runs 14 residues. V was clipped by 7 bases and J by 9 bases; unmatched bases: 12. DNA for the CDR3: TGTGCCAGCATGTTGAACAGCGGGAGTCGAACGCAGTATTTT. Protein product: CASMLNSGSRTQYF.

This sequence joins TRBV7-9 and TRBJ1-6, with D unclear. The V gene lost 1 base and the J gene lost 5 bases, with 6 bases spanning the gap. The CDR3 is 14 amino acids. Germline V lookup: CDR1 SEHNR, CDR2 FQNEAQ (reference sequence). CDR3 residues: CASSLVADNSPLHF. The CDR3 bases are TGTGCCAGCAGCTTAGTTGCAGATAATTCACCCCTCCACTTT.

The V call is TRBV15, the J call TRBJ2-3; D is perhaps TRBD1 (7 bases). Between the trimmed V and J ends, which lost 5 bases and 3 bases, there was a span of 18 bases. From germline, CDR1 is LNHNV and CDR2 YYDKDF (reference sequence). The length of the CDR3 is 16 residues. The CDR3 DNA follows: TGTGCCACCAGCCCCAGACAGGGCGGAGGGACAGATACGCAGTATTTT. Its protein product is CATSPRQGGGTDTQYF.

The rearrangement links TRBV11-2 to TRBJ1-2; TRBD1 agrees at 7 bases. The CDR3 length is 14 residues. J gave up 7 bases and V 5 bases, and 10 bases lay outside the gene matches. CDR1 and CDR2 (germline): SGHAT, FQNNGV. CDR3 sequence (DNA): TGTGCCAGCAGCCTCCAAAGACAGGGTGCTGGCTACACCTTC. Translation gives CASSLQRQGAGYTF.

The chain recombines TRBV3-1 (or the pseudogene TRBV3-2) with TRBJ2-1; the match to TRBD2 covers 13 bases. The length of the CDR3 is 16 residues. Germline loops: CDR1 LGHDT, CDR2 YNNKEL (reference sequence). Unmatched junction bases numbered 10, after V lost 4 bases and J lost 10 bases. The chain's CDR3 is CASSRRTSGSVSEQFF. The CDR3 DNA is TGTGCCAGCAGCCGCCGGACTAGCGGGAGTGTTTCCGAGCAGTTCTTC.

The gene calls are TRBV5-6 and TRBJ2-7, with a tentative D call TRBD2 (5 bases). The germline V and J ends were trimmed by 1 base and 6 bases, with 11 bases remaining between them. CDR3 size: 13 residues. In germline, CDR1 is SGHDT, CDR2 YYEEEE. The CDR3 region has the DNA TGTGCCAGCAGCTTGTATCCGGGATTCGAGCAGTACTTC. Translating it yields CASSLYPGFEQYF. Based on the CDR3 plus reference TRBV5-6 and TRBJ2-7, the full variable domain is DAGVTQSPTHLIKTRGQQVTLRCSPKSGHDTVSWYQQALGQGPQFIFQYYEEEERQRGNFPDRFSGHQFPNYSSELNVNALLLGDSALYLCASSLYPGFEQYFGPGTRLTVT.